The T cell receptor (beta chain) under discussion was sequenced for a study of control samples from healthy donors and cancer patients. Produced via immunoSEQ multiplex PCR; TCRdb's table is partial and in-frame only. The table lists fewer than 120,000 clones, approximately 90% of them singletons. CDR1 and CDR2 (germline): LGHDT, YNNKEL (reference sequence). This CDR3 region has 17 residues. V was trimmed by 4 bases and J by 4 bases, leaving 19 bases between them. The V call is TRBV3-1 (or the pseudogene TRBV3-2), the J call TRBJ2-2, with D perhaps given as TRBD1 or TRBD2 (6 bases each). The TCR originated in an older woman with lung cancer. Sequencing input: PBMCs. The CDR3 DNA sequence: TGTGCCAGCAGCCCCCAGCAAGGGGGGATTTTCACCGGGGAGCTGTTTTTT. Translated: CASSPQQGGIFTGELFF.